The T cell receptor (beta chain) described here comes from a study of immune evolution from preneoplasia to lung adenocarcinoma. Study results and limitations: Clonality was highest in normal lung, lower in later-stage lesions apparently. Normal lung had the highest top T cell clone frequencies.

Each case's diagnosis was confirmed by two pathologists on H&E. The sample holds a few counts of this clone. As yet, its antigen is unknown. The assay was immunoSEQ multiplex PCR, and TCRdb's table has in-frame clones only and misses some. This sample yields thousands of clones, of which 65% to 85% are seen a single time; less than 15% belongs to the top ten. There are 17 residues in the CDR3. Trimming removed 0 bases at V and 6 bases at J, with 19 bases between. CDR1 and CDR2 from the germline V gene are KGHSH and LQKENI. The sequence was obtained from a person aged 70 to 80 with lung adenocarcinoma. The gene calls are TRBV18 and TRBJ2-3; D may be TRBD1 (5 bases). Sequencing input: FFPE minimally invasive lung adenocarcinoma tissue. CDR3 in DNA: TGTGCCAGCTCACCACCAACCGTCCGGGCCTCAGGGGATACGCAGTATTTT. Its translation is CASSPPTVRASGDTQYF.